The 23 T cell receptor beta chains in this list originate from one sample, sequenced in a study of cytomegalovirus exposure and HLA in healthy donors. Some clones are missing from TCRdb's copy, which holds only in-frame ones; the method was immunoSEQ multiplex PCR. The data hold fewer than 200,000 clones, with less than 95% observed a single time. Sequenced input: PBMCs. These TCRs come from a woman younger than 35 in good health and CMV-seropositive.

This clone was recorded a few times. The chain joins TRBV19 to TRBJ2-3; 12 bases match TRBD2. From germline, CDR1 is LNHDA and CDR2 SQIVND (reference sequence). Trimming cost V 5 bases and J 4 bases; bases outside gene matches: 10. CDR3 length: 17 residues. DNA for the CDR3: TGTGCCAGTAGTTCGACCCGACTAGCGGGAGATCCAGATACGCAGTATTTT. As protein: CASSSTRLAGDPDTQYF. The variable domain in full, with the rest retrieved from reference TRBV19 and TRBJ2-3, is DGGITQSPKYLFRKEGQNVTLSCEQNLNHDAMYWYRQDPGQGLRLIYYSQIVNDFQKGDIAEGYSVSREKKESFPLTVTSAQKNPTAFYLCASSSTRLAGDPDTQYFGPGTRLTVL.

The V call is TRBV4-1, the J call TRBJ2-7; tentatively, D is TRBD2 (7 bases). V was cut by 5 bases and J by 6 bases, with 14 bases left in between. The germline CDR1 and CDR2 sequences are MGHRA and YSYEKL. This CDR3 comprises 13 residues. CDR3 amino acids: CASSFRRGGEQYF. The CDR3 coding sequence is TGCGCCAGCAGCTTCCGGAGGGGGGGCGAGCAGTACTTC.

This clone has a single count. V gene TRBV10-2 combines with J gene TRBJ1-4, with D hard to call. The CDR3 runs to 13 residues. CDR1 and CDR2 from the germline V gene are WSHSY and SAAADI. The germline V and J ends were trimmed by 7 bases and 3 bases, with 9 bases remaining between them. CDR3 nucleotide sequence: TGCGCCAGCACTAGGTGGGCTAATGAAAAACTGTTTTTT. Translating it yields CASTRWANEKLFF.

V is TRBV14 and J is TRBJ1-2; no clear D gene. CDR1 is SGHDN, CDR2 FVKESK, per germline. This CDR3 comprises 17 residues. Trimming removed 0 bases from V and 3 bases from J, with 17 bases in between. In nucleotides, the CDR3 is TGTGCCAGCAGCCAAGACCTGGGAGGACTAAAAGACTATGGCTACACCTTC. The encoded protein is CASSQDLGGLKDYGYTF.

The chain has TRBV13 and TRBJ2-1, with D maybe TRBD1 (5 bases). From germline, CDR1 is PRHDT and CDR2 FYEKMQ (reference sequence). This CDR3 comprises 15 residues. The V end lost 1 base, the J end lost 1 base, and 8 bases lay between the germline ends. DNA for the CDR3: TGTGCCAGCAGCTTAGTTCAGGGTTCCTACAATGAGCAGTTCTTC. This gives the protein CASSLVQGSYNEQFF.

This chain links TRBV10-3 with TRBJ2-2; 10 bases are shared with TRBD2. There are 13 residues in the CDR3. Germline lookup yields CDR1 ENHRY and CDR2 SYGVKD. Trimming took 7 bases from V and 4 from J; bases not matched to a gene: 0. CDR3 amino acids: CAITSGSTGELFF. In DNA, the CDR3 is TGTGCCATCACTAGCGGGAGCACCGGGGAGCTGTTTTTT.

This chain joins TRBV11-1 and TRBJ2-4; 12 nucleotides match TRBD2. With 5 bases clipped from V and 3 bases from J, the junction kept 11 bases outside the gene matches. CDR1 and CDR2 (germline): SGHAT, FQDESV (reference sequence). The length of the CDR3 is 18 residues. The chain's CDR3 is CASSDDQGLAGRKNIQYF. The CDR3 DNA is TGTGCCAGCAGCGATGACCAGGGACTAGCGGGTCGCAAAAACATTCAGTACTTC.

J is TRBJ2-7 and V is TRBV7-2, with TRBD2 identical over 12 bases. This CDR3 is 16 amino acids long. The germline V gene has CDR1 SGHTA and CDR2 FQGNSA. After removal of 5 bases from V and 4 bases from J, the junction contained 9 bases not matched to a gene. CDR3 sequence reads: CASSDRTSGTTYEQYF. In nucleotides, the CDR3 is TGTGCCAGCAGCGACCGGACTAGCGGGACCACATACGAGCAGTACTTC.

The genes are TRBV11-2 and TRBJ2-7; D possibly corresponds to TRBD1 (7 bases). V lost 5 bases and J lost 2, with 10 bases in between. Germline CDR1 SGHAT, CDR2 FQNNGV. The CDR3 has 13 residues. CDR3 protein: CASSAGQPYEQYF. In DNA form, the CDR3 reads TGTGCCAGCAGCGCGGGACAGCCCTACGAGCAGTACTTC.

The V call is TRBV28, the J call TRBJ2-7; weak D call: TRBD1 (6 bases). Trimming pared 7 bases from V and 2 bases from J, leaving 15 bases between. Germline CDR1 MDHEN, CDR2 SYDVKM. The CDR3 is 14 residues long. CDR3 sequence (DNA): TGTGCCAGCACTAGCACTACAGGGCCCTACGAGCAGTACTTC. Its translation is CASTSTTGPYEQYF.

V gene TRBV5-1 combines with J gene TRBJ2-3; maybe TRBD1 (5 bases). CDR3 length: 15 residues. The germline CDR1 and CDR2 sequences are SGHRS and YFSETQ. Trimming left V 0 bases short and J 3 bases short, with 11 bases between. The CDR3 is CASSLDVRATDTQYF. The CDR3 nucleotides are TGCGCCAGCAGCTTGGATGTCAGGGCGACAGATACGCAGTATTTT.

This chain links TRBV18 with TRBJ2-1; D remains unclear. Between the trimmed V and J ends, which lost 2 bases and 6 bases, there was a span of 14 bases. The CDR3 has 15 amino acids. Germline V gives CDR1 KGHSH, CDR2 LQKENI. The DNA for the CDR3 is TGTGCCAGCTCACCAAAGACTTCGAGAGCCAATGAGCAGTTCTTC. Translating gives CASSPKTSRANEQFF.

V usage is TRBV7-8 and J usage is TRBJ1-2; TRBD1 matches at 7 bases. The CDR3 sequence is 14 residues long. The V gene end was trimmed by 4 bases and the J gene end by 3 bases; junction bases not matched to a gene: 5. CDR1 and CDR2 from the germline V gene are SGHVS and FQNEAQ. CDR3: CASSSRTGHYGYTF. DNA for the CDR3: TGTGCCAGCAGCTCCCGGACAGGTCACTATGGCTACACCTTC. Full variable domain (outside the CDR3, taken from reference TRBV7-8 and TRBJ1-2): GAGVSQSPRYKVAKRGQDVALRCDPISGHVSLFWYQQALGQGPEFLTYFQNEAQLDKSGLPSDRFFAERPEGSVSTLKIQRTQQEDSAVYLCASSSRTGHYGYTFGSGTRLTVV.

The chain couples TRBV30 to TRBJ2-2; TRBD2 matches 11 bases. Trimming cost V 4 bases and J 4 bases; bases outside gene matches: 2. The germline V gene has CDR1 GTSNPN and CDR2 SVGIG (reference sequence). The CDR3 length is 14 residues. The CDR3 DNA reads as TGTGCCTGGAATAGCGGGGGGGGCACCGGGGAGCTGTTTTTT. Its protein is CAWNSGGGTGELFF.

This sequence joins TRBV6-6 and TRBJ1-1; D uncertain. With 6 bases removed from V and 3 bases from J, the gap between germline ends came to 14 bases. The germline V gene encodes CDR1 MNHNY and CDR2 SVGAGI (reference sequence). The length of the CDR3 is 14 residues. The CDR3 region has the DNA TGTGCCAGCAGGCCTCGCGGAGGGTACACTGAAGCTTTCTTT. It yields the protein CASRPRGGYTEAFF.

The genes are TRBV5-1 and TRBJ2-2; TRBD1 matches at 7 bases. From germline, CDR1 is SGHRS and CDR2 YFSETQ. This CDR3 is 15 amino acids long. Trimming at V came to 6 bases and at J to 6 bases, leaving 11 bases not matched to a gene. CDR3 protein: CASMRQGEIAGELFF. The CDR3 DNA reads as TGCGCCAGCATGCGTCAGGGGGAGATCGCCGGGGAGCTGTTTTTT.

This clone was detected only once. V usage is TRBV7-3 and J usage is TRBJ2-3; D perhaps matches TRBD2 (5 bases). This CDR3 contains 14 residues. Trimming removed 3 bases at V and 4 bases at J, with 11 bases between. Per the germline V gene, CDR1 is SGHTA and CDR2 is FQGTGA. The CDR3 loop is CASSFRGIPDTQYF. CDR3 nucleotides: TGTGCCAGCAGCTTCAGAGGGATTCCAGATACGCAGTATTTT.

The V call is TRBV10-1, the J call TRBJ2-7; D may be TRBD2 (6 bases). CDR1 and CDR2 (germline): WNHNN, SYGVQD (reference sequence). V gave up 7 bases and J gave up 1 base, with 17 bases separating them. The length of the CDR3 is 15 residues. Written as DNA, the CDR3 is TGCGCCAGCATTTCTTCCCGGGAGAGGTCCTACGAGCAGTACTTC. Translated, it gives CASISSRERSYEQYF.

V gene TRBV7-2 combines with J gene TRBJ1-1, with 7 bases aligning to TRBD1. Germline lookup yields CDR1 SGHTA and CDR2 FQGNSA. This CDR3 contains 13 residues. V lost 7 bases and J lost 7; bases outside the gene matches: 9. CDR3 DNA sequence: TGTGCCAGCAACCCGGGACAGAGATTTGAAGCTTTCTTT. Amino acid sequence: CASNPGQRFEAFF.

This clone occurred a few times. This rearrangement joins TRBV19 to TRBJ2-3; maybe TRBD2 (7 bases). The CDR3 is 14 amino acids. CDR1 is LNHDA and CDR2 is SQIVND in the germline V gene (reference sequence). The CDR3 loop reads CATMGGRETDTQYF. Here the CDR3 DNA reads TGTGCTACAATGGGGGGGCGGGAGACAGATACGCAGTATTTT.

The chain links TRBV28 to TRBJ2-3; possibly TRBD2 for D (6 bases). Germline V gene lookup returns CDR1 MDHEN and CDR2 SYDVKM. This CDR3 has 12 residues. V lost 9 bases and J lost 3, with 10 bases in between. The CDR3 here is CASRERTDTQYF. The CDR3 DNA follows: TGTGCCAGTCGGGAGCGGACAGATACGCAGTATTTT. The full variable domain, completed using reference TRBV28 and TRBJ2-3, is DVKVTQSSRYLVKRTGEKVFLECVQDMDHENMFWYRQDPGLGLRLIYFSYDVKMKEKGDIPEGYSVSREKKERFSLILESASTNQTSMYLCASRERTDTQYFGPGTRLTVL.

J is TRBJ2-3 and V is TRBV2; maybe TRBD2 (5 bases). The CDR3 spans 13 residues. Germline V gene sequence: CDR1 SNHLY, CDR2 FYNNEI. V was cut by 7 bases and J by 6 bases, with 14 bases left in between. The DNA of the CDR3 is TGTGCCAGCATGGGAGCTAGCTGGGATACGCAGTATTTT. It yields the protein CASMGASWDTQYF.

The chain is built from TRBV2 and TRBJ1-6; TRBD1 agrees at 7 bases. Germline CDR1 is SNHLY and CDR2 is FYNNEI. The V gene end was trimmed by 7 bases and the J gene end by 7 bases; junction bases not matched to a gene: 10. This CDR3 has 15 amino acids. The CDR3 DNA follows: TGTGCCAGCACCTTGGACAGGCAGTCAAATTCACCCCTCCACTTT. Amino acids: CASTLDRQSNSPLHF. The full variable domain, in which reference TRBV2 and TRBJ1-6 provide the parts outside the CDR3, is EPEVTQTPSHQVTQMGQEVILRCVPISNHLYFYWYRQILGQKVEFLVSFYNNEISEKSEIFDDQFSVERPDGSNFTLKIRSTKLEDSAMYFCASTLDRQSNSPLHFGNGTRLTVT.